Each of the 20 T cell receptor beta chains below was sequenced from the same sample in a study of beta chain features in type 1 diabetes. These receptors' targets are unknown. General observations from the study: All four CD4+ subsets of Type 1 diabetes patients contained TCRB CDR3s that were moderately but significantly shorter.

cDNA synthesis used the whole RNA isolate, giving expressed TCRB sequences. Here immunoSEQ multiplex PCR was the method, and the copy in TCRdb shows in-frame clones only, minus some. The sample consists of about 270,000 clones, roughly an eighth of them appearing once. What was sequenced was naive CD4+ T cells from blood. The origin of the receptors is a young man with type 1 diabetes.

V and J are TRBV5-1 and TRBJ2-2; maybe TRBD1 (5 bases). V lost 6 bases and J 6 bases, leaving 9 bases between the germline ends. Germline V gives CDR1 SGHRS, CDR2 YFSETQ. This CDR3 has 12 amino acids. In DNA form, the CDR3 reads TGCGCCAGCACGTGGGGCTCCGGGGAGCTGTTTTTT. Translation: CASTWGSGELFF.

This clone has just a few counts. The V and J genes are TRBV7-2 and TRBJ2-5, with D possibly matching TRBD1 (6 bases). Germline CDR1 reads SGHTA; CDR2 reads FQGNSA. This CDR3 region has 14 residues. The V and J ends lost 2 bases and 2 bases respectively, with 9 bases between them. DNA of the CDR3: TGTGCCAGCAGCTTACAACAGGGTCAAGAGACCCAGTACTTC. Translated: CASSLQQGQETQYF.

This CDR3 is CASSPFVAGPLGEQYF. The CDR3 DNA reads as TGTGCCAGCAGTCCCTTCGTAGCGGGACCCCTGGGTGAGCAGTACTTC. This chain links TRBV28 with TRBJ2-7; 8 bases are shared with TRBD2. Germline CDR1 MDHEN, CDR2 SYDVKM. Unmatched junction bases numbered 16, after V lost 5 bases and J lost 7 bases. The CDR3 totals 16 residues.

CDR3 region: CASSPGGNEQFF. CDR3 DNA: TGTGCCAGCAGCCCCGGGGGGAATGAGCAGTTCTTC. V usage is TRBV6-6 and J usage is TRBJ2-1; TRBD2 matches at 7 bases. This CDR3 contains 12 residues. Germline CDR1 reads MNHNY; CDR2 reads SVGAGI (reference sequence). The V gene end was trimmed by 6 bases and the J gene end by 7 bases; junction bases not matched to a gene: 3.

This clone has ten or more counts. This specimen includes other DNA sequences encoding the same CDR3. The chain joins TRBV14 to TRBJ2-5; weak D call: TRBD1 (5 bases). Between the trimmed V and J ends, which lost 2 bases and 4 bases, there was a span of 5 bases. Germline V lookup: CDR1 SGHDN, CDR2 FVKESK. The CDR3 covers 12 residues. CDR3 protein: CASSQRGETQYF. CDR3 in DNA: TGTGCCAGCAGCCAAAGGGGAGAGACCCAGTACTTC.

The table lists this clone with a few counts. This chain uses TRBV7-8 with TRBJ1-3; TRBD1 agrees at 10 bases. After removal of 5 bases from V and 0 bases from J, the junction contained 7 bases not matched to a gene. CDR1 SGHVS and CDR2 FQNEAQ come from the germline V gene. CDR3 length: 17 residues. CDR3 bases: TGTGCCAGCAGCAGAGGGACAGGGGCTTTCTCTGGAAACACCATATATTTT. This sequence encodes CASSRGTGAFSGNTIYF.

The chain combines TRBV19 with TRBJ2-2, with 7 bases identical to TRBD1. The length of the CDR3 is 18 residues. Germline CDR1 and CDR2: LNHDA and SQIVND (reference sequence). V lost 5 bases and J lost 4; bases outside the gene matches: 16. CDR3 in amino acids: CASSQGQRTSDLTGELFF. The CDR3 DNA reads TGTGCCAGTAGTCAGGGACAGCGAACGTCCGATCTCACCGGGGAGCTGTTTTTT.

This clone has only a few counts. V gene TRBV27 combines with J gene TRBJ2-3; D is possibly TRBD2 (6 bases). CDR3 length: 14 residues. V was pared by 5 bases and J by 2 bases, with 11 bases between. Germline CDR1 reads MNHEY; CDR2 reads SMNVEV (reference sequence). The CDR3 reads CASSLGTHTDTQYF. The CDR3 region has the DNA TGTGCCAGCAGTCTCGGGACTCACACAGATACGCAGTATTTT.

To note about this clone: Compared with germline, one end of the junction differs, possibly owing to a read error. The V call is TRBV7-2, the J call TRBJ2-5; 12 bases align to TRBD2. The CDR3 sequence is 14 residues long. CDR1 is SGHTA, CDR2 FQGNSA, per germline. The CDR3 coding sequence is TGTGCCAGCAGCCTAGCGGGAGGGGCAGAGACCCAGTACTTC. Protein product: CASSLAGGAETQYF.

The chain carries TRBV10-3 and TRBJ2-5, with D tentatively TRBD2 (5 bases). The CDR3 consists of 14 residues. Germline CDR1 ENHRY, CDR2 SYGVKD. V was pared by 0 bases and J by 2 bases, with 7 bases between. In DNA form, the CDR3 reads TGTGCCATCAGTGAGTCAACTAGTCAAGAGACCCAGTACTTC. It specifies CAISESTSQETQYF.

In this sample, this clone turned up a few times. The chain has TRBV5-4 and TRBJ2-2; 8 bases map to TRBD1. The CDR3 runs 15 residues. Germline trimming cut 2 bases from V and 5 bases from J; bases unmatched to any gene: 5. Germline V gene data show CDR1 as SGHNT and CDR2 as YYREEE (reference sequence). CDR3 bases: TGTGCCAGCAGCTTAATGACAGGGGAGACCGGGGAGCTGTTTTTT. It specifies CASSLMTGETGELFF. The full variable domain, in which reference TRBV5-4 and TRBJ2-2 provide the parts outside the CDR3, is ETGVTQSPTHLIKTRGQQVTLRCSSQSGHNTVSWYQQALGQGPQFIFQYYREEENGRGNFPPRFSGLQFPNYSSELNVNALELDDSALYLCASSLMTGETGELFFGEGSRLTVL.

The chain couples TRBV28 to TRBJ2-3; D might be TRBD2 (7 bases). Germline CDR1 and CDR2: MDHEN and SYDVKM. The CDR3 runs to 15 residues. V was trimmed by 6 bases and J by 4 bases, leaving 17 bases between them. The CDR3 is CASRLGGASADTQYF. The CDR3 region has the DNA TGTGCCAGCAGGTTGGGGGGGGCATCGGCAGATACGCAGTATTTT.

V is TRBV25-1 and J is TRBJ2-5; 7 bases fit TRBD1. Germline values: CDR1 MGHDK, CDR2 SYGVNS. J lost 4 bases, V lost 4 bases, and 9 bases had no gene match. The CDR3 is 15 residues long. CDR3 in DNA: TGTGCCAGCAGTGGCCCCCAGGGGGTGGGAGAGACCCAGTACTTC. Translation: CASSGPQGVGETQYF.

This clone has more than one count but fewer than ten. The V and J genes are TRBV28 and TRBJ2-1; 7 bases line up with TRBD2. Germline assignment: CDR1 MDHEN and CDR2 SYDVKM. The CDR3 length is 16 residues. With 4 bases clipped from V and 2 bases from J, the junction kept 8 bases outside the gene matches. DNA of the CDR3: TGTGCCAGCAGTTCGTCTAGCGGCCATGCCTACAATGAGCAGTTCTTC. As protein: CASSSSSGHAYNEQFF.

A few counts support this clone. The CDR3 coding sequence is TGTGCCAGCAGCTTTAGAGGGACAGGGGTCAATGAGCAGTTCTTC. Translated, it gives CASSFRGTGVNEQFF. V gene TRBV7-9 combines with J gene TRBJ2-1; 10 positions agree with TRBD1. The V segment lost 3 bases and the J segment 6 bases; nucleotides outside the gene matches: 5. The V gene's germline CDR1 is SEHNR and CDR2 FQNEAQ (reference sequence). The CDR3 length is 15 residues.

The sample holds a few counts of this clone. The chain couples TRBV4-3 to TRBJ2-1; possibly TRBD1 for D (5 bases). Germline CDR1 LGHNA, CDR2 YSLEER. The CDR3 length is 16 residues. Trimming cost V 0 bases and J 3 bases, with 12 bases left between them. The CDR3 is CASSQDGRVGYNEQFF. In DNA form, the CDR3 reads TGCGCCAGCAGCCAAGACGGCAGGGTAGGCTACAATGAGCAGTTCTTC.

This clone has only a few counts. V usage is TRBV30 and J usage is TRBJ1-1; TRBD1 is a possible D gene (5 bases). The CDR3 has 13 residues. Germline V lookup: CDR1 GTSNPN, CDR2 SVGIG (reference sequence). V lost 0 bases and J lost 4, with 9 bases in between. In nucleotides, the CDR3 is TGTGCCTGGAGTGTACAGGACGGCACTGAAGCTTTCTTT. It specifies CAWSVQDGTEAFF.

A few counts support this clone. The rearrangement joins TRBV18 to TRBJ1-5, with D tentatively TRBD1 (6 bases). Germline CDR1 reads KGHSH; CDR2 reads LQKENI. Trimming cost V 1 base and J 5 bases, with 12 bases left between them. The CDR3 has 15 residues. This chain's CDR3 is CASSPRTAKDQPQHF. CDR3 nucleotides: TGTGCCAGCTCACCACGGACAGCGAAGGATCAGCCCCAGCATTTT.

This clone was seen more than once but under ten times. V gene TRBV10-3 combines with J gene TRBJ2-1, with TRBD2 identical over 8 bases. J lost 3 bases, V lost 3 bases, and 10 bases had no gene match. Germline V CDR1 and CDR2: ENHRY, SYGVKD. The CDR3 is made up of 17 amino acids. CDR3 in amino acids: CAISDLRLAGIYNEQFF. CDR3 coding DNA: TGTGCCATCAGTGATCTCCGCCTAGCGGGTATCTACAATGAGCAGTTCTTC.

This clone was counted between two and nine times. The V call is TRBV28, the J call TRBJ2-7; TRBD1 aligns across 11 bases. This CDR3 region has 15 residues. The V gene end was trimmed by 10 bases and the J gene end by 7 bases; junction bases not matched to a gene: 15. In germline, CDR1 is MDHEN, CDR2 SYDVKM. The CDR3 bases are TGTGCCACCACATTTCTCGGACAGGGGGCGAAGGAGCAGTACTTC. Residues: CATTFLGQGAKEQYF.